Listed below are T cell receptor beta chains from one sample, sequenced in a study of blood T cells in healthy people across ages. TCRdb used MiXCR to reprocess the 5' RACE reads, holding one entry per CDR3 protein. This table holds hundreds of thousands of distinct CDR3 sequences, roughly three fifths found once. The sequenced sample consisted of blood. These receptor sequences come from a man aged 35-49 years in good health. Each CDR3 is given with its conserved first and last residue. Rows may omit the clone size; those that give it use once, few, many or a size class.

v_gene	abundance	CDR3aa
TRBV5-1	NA	CASSSYPPGQLSSGANVLTF
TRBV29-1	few	CSVQVTGQETQYF
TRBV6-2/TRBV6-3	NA	CASRTAASYEQYF
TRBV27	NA	CASSLIVGLAGVNEQFF
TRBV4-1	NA	CASSQVFRAEDTDTQYF
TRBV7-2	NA	CASSSRQGQTEAFF
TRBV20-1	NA	CSARRPGQGTGVYGYTF
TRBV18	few	CASSPPLTGQDIQYF
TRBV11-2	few	CASSSFTSGLVNEQETQYF
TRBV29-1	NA	CSVSWSGGNEQFF
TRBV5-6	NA	CASTPLAGPYNEQFF
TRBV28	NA	CASRRTVYEQYF
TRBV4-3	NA	CASSQSTGWRIGELFF
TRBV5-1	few	CASMREEQTDTQYF
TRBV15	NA	CATSQGWGEVLEQYF
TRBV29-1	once	CSARRDANTGELFF
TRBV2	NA	CASSEPGLAGVSRRETQYF
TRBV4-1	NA	CASSQGESEQFF
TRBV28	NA	CASSLGPPNQPQHF
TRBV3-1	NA	CASSQGNIGGLVKQYF
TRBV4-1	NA	CASSQVLGLAGPYEQYF
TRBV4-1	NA	CASSQEWANNEQFF
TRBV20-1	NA	CSAREDGHEQYF
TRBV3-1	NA	CASSPQGGEPQHF
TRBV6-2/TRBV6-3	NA	CASSYVAGYEQYF